These 29 T cell receptor beta chains originate from one sample sequenced in a study of blood T cells in healthy people across ages. Primed by a sample-barcoded 5' primer and a J-beta primer mix, a second PCR proceeded for roughly 6 to 12 cycles. TCRdb re-called the 5' RACE reads through MiXCR, storing one row per CDR3 protein. Of around 650,000 distinct CDR3 sequences listed, less than 40% are singletons. The specimen sequenced was blood. The receptor set was obtained from a woman aged 80 or over in good health.

Points on this clonotype: The missing conserved phenylalanine or tryptophan at the end of this CDR3 makes a read error likely. Because the CDR3's place on the DNA is in doubt, the DNA is left out and the CDR3 is given as listed by TCRdb. The chain employs TRBV12-3 or TRBV12-4 and TRBJ2-3; no DNA check was done on the table's D call, TRBD1. The CDR3 has 15 residues if both end residues are counted. The CDR3 region is CASSLGQFGTDTQYS.

This clonotype was recorded many times. The CDR3 DNA reads as TGCAGTGCTAGAGACGTAGGACTGATCTCCTACGAGCAGTACTTC. It encodes CSARDVGLISYEQYF. The V and J genes are TRBV20-1 and TRBJ2-7; a possible D gene is TRBD2 (5 bases). This CDR3 has 15 amino acids. Germline values: CDR1 DFQATT, CDR2 SNEGSKA (reference sequence). V lost 0 bases, J lost 0 bases, and 12 bases lay in between.

As regards this clonotype: A clone one base away is much larger, so this may be a read error. The DNA is omitted, as the CDR3 cannot be located on it reliably, and the CDR3 follows TCRdb's listing. V and J are TRBV27 and TRBJ2-5; whether TRBD1, the table's D call, matches the DNA was not checked. Ends included, the CDR3 has 13 residues. CDR1 and CDR2 from the germline V gene are MNHEY and SMNVEV (reference sequence). The CDR3 spells CASSFGAGETQYF.

As for this clonotype: A much larger clone differs from this one at a single base, so this may be a read error. V gene TRBV20-1 combines with J gene TRBJ2-7; D may correspond to TRBD1 or TRBD2 (5 bases each). V lost 0 bases to trimming and J lost 9 bases, with 18 bases between them. CDR1 and CDR2 (germline): DFQATT, SNEGSKA (reference sequence). The CDR3 runs to 14 residues. This CDR3 reads CSARDQWGCRGQYF. The CDR3 DNA is TGCAGTGCTAGAGATCAATGGGGGTGTAGAGGGCAGTACTTC.

This clonotype occurred a few times. V and J are TRBV11-2 and TRBJ1-6; unclear D gene. Trimming shortened V by 8 bases and J by 5 bases, and 10 bases separated the two germline ends. CDR1 is SGHAT, CDR2 FQNNGV, per germline. This CDR3 has 13 residues. The CDR3 DNA is TGTGCCAGCGAAGGATCCCATAATTCACCCCTCCACTTT. Its protein is CASEGSHNSPLHF.

This clonotype showed up just a few times. The chain joins TRBV2 to TRBJ1-1; TRBD1 matches 7 bases. Germline CDR1 is SNHLY and CDR2 is FYNNEI. V gave up 7 bases and J gave up 0 bases; unmatched junction bases: 2. The length of the CDR3 is 13 residues. The DNA for the CDR3 is TGTGCCAGCACCGACAGGGTGAACACTGAAGCTTTCTTT. Its protein product is CASTDRVNTEAFF.

The chain has TRBV7-9 and TRBJ1-2; no clear D. This CDR3 spans 11 amino acids. From germline, CDR1 is SEHNR and CDR2 FQNEAQ (reference sequence). Trimming cost V 6 bases and J 7 bases, with 9 bases left between them. DNA of the CDR3: TGTGCCAGCAGTAGAGACTTTGGCTACACCTTC. It yields the protein CASSRDFGYTF.

The genes are TRBV4-1 and TRBJ2-1, with 7 bases matching TRBD1. The CDR3 consists of 15 residues. Germline-derived CDR1 and CDR2 are MGHRA and YSYEKL. V shed 5 bases and J 0 bases; nucleotides not matched to a gene: 4. This CDR3 is CASSLQGYSYNEQFF. CDR3 nucleotides: TGCGCCAGCAGCTTACAGGGGTACTCCTACAATGAGCAGTTCTTC.

For this clonotype: A junction end diverges from the germline sequence, so it may reflect a read error. CDR3 region: CASSSGTGIDSPPHF. The CDR3 nucleotides are TGTGCCAGCAGTTCGGGGACAGGAATCGATTCACCCCCCCACTTT. The chain recombines TRBV6-6 with TRBJ1-6, with TRBD1 matching 8 bases. The CDR3 length is 15 residues. Looked up from germline, CDR1 is MNHNY and CDR2 is SVGAGI (reference sequence).

This clonotype was seen repeatedly, ten times or more. The genes are TRBV7-9 and TRBJ2-3, with TRBD1 identical over 7 bases. Trimming at V came to 6 bases and at J to 1 base, leaving 10 bases not matched to a gene. CDR1 is SEHNR, CDR2 FQNEAQ, per germline (reference sequence). The CDR3 is 16 residues long. The CDR3 here is CASSYRDSDGTDTQYF. CDR3 nucleotides: TGTGCCAGCAGTTACCGGGACAGTGACGGCACAGATACGCAGTATTTT.

A remark on this clonotype: A much more abundant neighbour one base away suggests this may be a read error. The chain links TRBV6-1 to TRBJ2-1, with TRBD1 matching 8 bases. V shed 2 bases, J shed 8 bases, and the junction held 8 bases outside the gene matches. In germline, CDR1 is MNHNS, CDR2 SASEGT. The CDR3 spans 15 residues. The CDR3 DNA follows: TGTGCCAGCAGTGAATGGGCAGGGGGCCCCGATGAGCAGTTCTTC. It specifies CASSEWAGGPDEQFF.

The chain uses TRBV5-1 and TRBJ1-1; D is ambiguous. V shed 0 bases and J shed 6 bases, with 9 bases lying between them. Germline lookup yields CDR1 SGHRS and CDR2 YFSETQ. The length of the CDR3 is 13 residues. The CDR3 coding sequence is TGCGCCAGCAGCTTGGACTTGATAGCTGAAGCTTTCTTT. It encodes CASSLDLIAEAFF.

This clonotype was counted many times. The CDR3 sequence is CASSLGQSYLPPRGYTF. CDR3 nucleotides: TGTGCCAGCAGCTTAGGACAGAGCTATCTACCGCCTAGGGGCTACACCTTC. This chain connects TRBV7-9 to TRBJ1-2, with D possibly TRBD1 on 5 matching bases. V was trimmed by 1 base and J by 8 bases, leaving 23 bases between them. The CDR3 is 17 amino acids. Germline lookup yields CDR1 SEHNR and CDR2 FQNEAQ (reference sequence).

V is TRBV2 and J is TRBJ2-2; D not certain. V was trimmed by 5 bases and J by 0 bases, leaving 7 bases between them. Germline CDR1 is SNHLY and CDR2 is FYNNEI. This CDR3 has 14 amino acids. The CDR3 DNA reads as TGTGCCAGCAGTAGGTTAGCGAACACCGGGGAGCTGTTTTTT. This codes for CASSRLANTGELFF.

In its sample, this clonotype was seen many times. This rearrangement joins TRBV5-6 to TRBJ2-7; no reliable D call. This CDR3 spans 13 amino acids. V dropped 4 bases and J dropped 5 bases, with 13 bases sitting between them. Germline CDR1 and CDR2: SGHDT and YYEEEE. CDR3 loop: CASSPLGFHEQYF. The CDR3 nucleotides read TGTGCCAGCAGCCCCCTTGGTTTCCACGAGCAGTACTTC.

This clonotype was picked up many times. The CDR3 DNA sequence: TGTGCCAGCAGCAGGGACAGGGGTCGCTCCTACGAGCAGTACTTC. Translation gives CASSRDRGRSYEQYF. This chain joins TRBV7-2 and TRBJ2-7; 10 bases fit TRBD1. The ends lost 5 bases at V and 0 bases at J; junction bases unmatched: 4. The CDR3 is 15 amino acids. Germline CDR1 reads SGHTA; CDR2 reads FQGNSA.

This chain links TRBV15 with TRBJ2-5; D possibly uses TRBD1 or TRBD2 (5 bases each). Germline-derived CDR1 and CDR2 are LNHNV and YYDKDF (reference sequence). V was shortened by 4 bases and J by 9 bases, with 15 bases between the two germline ends. This CDR3 has 13 amino acids. The CDR3 is CATSTGTLRSQYF. The CDR3 region has the DNA TGTGCCACCAGCACTGGGACCCTTCGGTCCCAGTACTTC.

This clonotype occurred many times. The chain employs TRBV4-3 and TRBJ1-2; D not resolved. V lost 0 bases to trimming and J lost 4 bases, with 9 bases between them. The CDR3 covers 14 residues. From germline, CDR1 is LGHNA and CDR2 YSLEER. The CDR3 region has the DNA TGCGCCAGCAGCCAAGAAATAAGTGGCTATGGCTACACCTTC. Its protein product is CASSQEISGYGYTF.

This clonotype was seen ten or more times. The chain uses TRBV6-5 and TRBJ1-2, with D unresolved. Germline loops: CDR1 MNHEY, CDR2 SVGAGI. Trimming cost V 5 bases and J 0 bases, with 10 bases left between them. This CDR3 contains 14 residues. In DNA form, the CDR3 reads TGTGCCAGCAGTCTCCTAGGGTCTAACTATGGCTACACCTTC. It translates to CASSLLGSNYGYTF.

This clonotype was picked up a small number of times. V and J are TRBV20-1 and TRBJ1-4; 9 nucleotides agree with TRBD1. The CDR3 runs to 13 residues. The germline V gene encodes CDR1 DFQATT and CDR2 SNEGSKA (reference sequence). The V segment lost 7 bases and the J segment 7 bases; nucleotides outside the gene matches: 7. The CDR3 sequence: CSVVQGAGEKLFF. In DNA form, the CDR3 reads TGCAGTGTTGTACAGGGGGCGGGTGAAAAACTGTTTTTT.

As to this clonotype: This could be a read error, since a much larger clone is one nucleotide away. The V and J genes are TRBV5-6 and TRBJ2-7, with 8 bases matching TRBD2. The V gene's germline CDR1 is SGHDT and CDR2 YYEEEE. The CDR3 runs to 15 residues. The J segment lost 3 bases and the V segment lost 2 bases, leaving 7 bases of the junction unmatched. CDR3 protein: CASSFGIAGSYEQYF. The CDR3 DNA is TGTGCCAGCAGCTTTGGGATAGCGGGGAGCTACGAGCAGTACTTC.

The chain uses TRBV7-9 and TRBJ1-3; D is undetermined. This CDR3 is 13 amino acids long. With 3 bases removed from V and 3 bases from J, the gap between germline ends came to 6 bases. CDR1 and CDR2 from the germline V gene are SEHNR and FQNEAQ (reference sequence). As DNA, the CDR3 is TGTGCCAGCAGCTTGAGGGATGGAAACACCATATATTTT. Residues: CASSLRDGNTIYF.

This clonotype appeared many times. The rearrangement links TRBV6-6 to TRBJ1-2; D may be TRBD1 (5 bases). Germline CDR1 MNHNY, CDR2 SVGAGI (reference sequence). V shed 4 bases and J shed 8 bases, with 14 bases lying between them. The CDR3 is 13 amino acids. CDR3 loop: CASSSLLKGGYTF. CDR3 nucleotide sequence: TGTGCCAGCAGTTCACTACTGAAGGGGGGCTACACCTTC.

The chain recombines TRBV29-1 with TRBJ2-7, with D maybe TRBD1 (5 bases). The CDR3 covers 15 residues. Germline V gene sequence: CDR1 SQVTM, CDR2 ANQGSEA. V was clipped by 7 bases and J by 2 bases, with 21 bases between them. Written as DNA, the CDR3 is TGCAGCGCCCGCTCCGCTGGGGCAGGTCCCTACGAGCAGTACTTC. The encoded protein is CSARSAGAGPYEQYF.

V and J are TRBV4-1 and TRBJ2-3; D remains unclear. Trimming took 0 bases from V and 6 from J, leaving 7 bases between them. The V gene's germline CDR1 is MGHRA and CDR2 YSYEKL. The CDR3 runs 13 residues. CDR3 nucleotide sequence: TGCGCCAGCAGCCAAGAGAATGAGGATACGCAGTATTTT. This codes for CASSQENEDTQYF.

This chain uses TRBV4-2 with TRBJ1-3; D is unresolved. The CDR3 extends over 16 amino acids. The germline CDR1 and CDR2 sequences are LGHNA and YNFKEQ. V was shortened by 1 base and J by 0 bases, with 10 bases between the two germline ends. The CDR3 DNA reads TGTGCCAGCAGCCAAGTGCGGGGATTCTCTGGAAACACCATATATTTT. The encoded protein is CASSQVRGFSGNTIYF.

This clonotype was seen ten or more times. V usage is TRBV7-3 and J usage is TRBJ2-5, with no clear D. CDR1 is SGHTA and CDR2 is FQGTGA in the germline V gene. V was trimmed by 5 bases and J by 4 bases, leaving 14 bases between them. The length of the CDR3 is 14 residues. The CDR3 is CASSPSGWGETQYF. In DNA form, the CDR3 reads TGTGCCAGCAGCCCCTCGGGTTGGGGAGAGACCCAGTACTTC.

This clonotype was counted ten times or more. V is TRBV20-1 and J is TRBJ2-5; tentative D call: TRBD1 (6 bases). The length of the CDR3 is 14 residues. Germline CDR1 reads DFQATT; CDR2 reads SNEGSKA (reference sequence). The V and J ends lost 4 bases and 5 bases respectively, with 17 bases between them. Written as DNA, the CDR3 is TGCAGTGCTATCAATGCACAGGGTGGGGAGACCCAGTACTTC. Protein sequence: CSAINAQGGETQYF.

The table lists this clonotype with many counts. This chain links TRBV3-1 with TRBJ2-6; D may correspond to TRBD1 or TRBD2 (6 bases each). CDR3 size: 15 residues. V was shortened by 3 bases and J by 6 bases, with 12 bases between the two germline ends. Germline CDR1 and CDR2: LGHDT and YNNKEL (reference sequence). The CDR3: CASSQPGAQANVLTF. The CDR3 nucleotides are TGTGCCAGCAGCCAGCCGGGGGCACAGGCCAACGTCCTGACTTTC.